This TCR beta chain comes out of a study of blood T cell repertoires in COVID-19. V was trimmed by 0 bases and J by 4 bases, leaving 9 bases between them. Germline V gives CDR1 SGHDN, CDR2 FVKESK. The CDR3 totals 14 residues. This table comes from immunoSEQ multiplex PCR, and its TCRdb copy is limited to in-frame clones, with some not included. The sample holds under 200,000 clones, about 89% seen once. The sequencing sample was made of PBMCs or T cells enriched from blood (not recorded which). This TCR derives from a woman aged 18-29 years who had recovered from COVID-19. The chain is built from TRBV14 and TRBJ1-2, with D maybe TRBD1 (5 bases). Written as DNA, the CDR3 is TGTGCCAGCAGCCAAGATGGGGCCGCCTATGGCTACACCTTC. Protein sequence: CASSQDGAAYGYTF.